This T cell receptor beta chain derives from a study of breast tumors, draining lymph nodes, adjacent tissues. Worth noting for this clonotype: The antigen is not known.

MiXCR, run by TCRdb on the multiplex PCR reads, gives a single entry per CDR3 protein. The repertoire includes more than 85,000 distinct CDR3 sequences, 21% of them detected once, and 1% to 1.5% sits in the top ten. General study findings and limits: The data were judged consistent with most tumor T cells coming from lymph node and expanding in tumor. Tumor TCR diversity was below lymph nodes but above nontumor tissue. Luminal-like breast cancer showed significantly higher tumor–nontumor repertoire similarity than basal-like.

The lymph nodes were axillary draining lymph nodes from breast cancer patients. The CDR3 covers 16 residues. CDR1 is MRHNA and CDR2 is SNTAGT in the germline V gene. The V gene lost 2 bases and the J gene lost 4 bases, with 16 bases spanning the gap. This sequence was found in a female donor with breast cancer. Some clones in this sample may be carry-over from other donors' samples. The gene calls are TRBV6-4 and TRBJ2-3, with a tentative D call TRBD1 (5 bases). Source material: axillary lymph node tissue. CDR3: CASSDRSGQGADTQYF. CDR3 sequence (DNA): TGTGCCAGCAGTGACCGATCGGGCCAGGGCGCAGATACGCAGTATTTT.